This TCR beta chain originates from a study of blood T cell repertoires in COVID-19. Generated by immunoSEQ multiplex PCR, the TCRdb table keeps only in-frame clones and is missing some. The data show around 150,000 clones, about four fifths seen once. V was trimmed by 0 bases and J by 6 bases, leaving 9 bases between them. The CDR3 runs 14 residues. Germline values: CDR1 SGHTA, CDR2 FQGNSA. This sequence joins TRBV7-2 and TRBJ2-1; D unresolved. The specimen was peripheral blood. The origin of this receptor is a woman aged 55-69 years with acute or convalescent COVID-19. CDR3 coding DNA: TGTGCCAGCAGCTTAGCGCAATTAGCCAATGAGCAGTTCTTC. Translating gives CASSLAQLANEQFF.